One and the same sample provided the 7 T cell receptor beta chains below, sequenced in a study of cytomegalovirus exposure and HLA in healthy donors. Both 60 Vbeta primers and 13 Jbeta primers went into the PCR. The assay was immunoSEQ multiplex PCR, and TCRdb's table has in-frame clones only and misses some. The data contain about 150,000 clones, around 72% of them seen just once; the ten biggest clones take up 2.1%. Sequenced: PBMCs. The receptors derive from a man aged 35-49 years in good health and CMV-seronegative.

The genes are TRBV7-2 and TRBJ2-7, with a tentative D call TRBD2 (5 bases). The CDR3 has 15 amino acids. Germline loops: CDR1 SGHTA, CDR2 FQGNSA. The V and J ends lost 0 bases and 4 bases respectively, with 13 bases between them. The CDR3 sequence: CASSLAPGLVYEQYF. CDR3 DNA: TGTGCCAGCAGCTTAGCCCCGGGATTGGTATACGAGCAGTACTTC.

A remark on this clone: At one of its ends the junction is not consistent with the germline gene, which may arise from a read error. The chain uses TRBV6-6 and TRBJ1-5; 9 bases map to TRBD1. The CDR3 runs 15 residues. Germline CDR1 reads MNHNY; CDR2 reads SVGAGI (reference sequence). The CDR3 sequence is CASSRGQGGDQPQNF. CDR3 bases: TGTGCCAGCAGTAGGGGACAGGGTGGAGATCAGCCCCAGAATTTT.

This clone showed up just a few times. The chain carries TRBV4-3 and TRBJ2-1; 7 positions agree with TRBD2. V lost 0 bases and J lost 2; bases outside the gene matches: 4. The CDR3 consists of 16 residues. Looked up from germline, CDR1 is LGHNA and CDR2 is YSLEER. The CDR3, as DNA: TGCGCCAGCAGCCAAGATTGGGCGGGAGCCTACAATGAGCAGTTCTTC. This encodes CASSQDWAGAYNEQFF.

The chain employs TRBV2 and TRBJ2-1, with 10 bases lining up with TRBD2. V lost 5 bases and J lost 1; bases outside the gene matches: 2. CDR3 size: 15 residues. Germline V gives CDR1 SNHLY, CDR2 FYNNEI. CDR3 sequence (DNA): TGTGCCAGCAGTCTAGCGGGGGCGTCCTACAATGAGCAGTTCTTC. Its protein is CASSLAGASYNEQFF.

The rearrangement uses TRBV19 and TRBJ2-5; 8 bases match TRBD2. CDR1 LNHDA and CDR2 SQIVND come from the germline V gene (reference sequence). The CDR3 is made up of 14 amino acids. J lost 4 bases, V lost 3 bases, and 4 bases had no gene match. For the CDR3, the DNA is TGTGCCAGTAGTATCCAGACTAGCGTAGAGACCCAGTACTTC. Translation gives CASSIQTSVETQYF.

The chain joins TRBV2 to TRBJ2-7; no clear D gene. The length of the CDR3 is 12 residues. Trimming pared 4 bases from V and 4 bases from J, leaving 8 bases between. Germline V gene data show CDR1 as SNHLY and CDR2 as FYNNEI. CDR3 loop: CASSVESYEQYF. The CDR3 bases are TGTGCCAGCAGTGTAGAGTCGTACGAGCAGTACTTC.

The J gene is TRBJ1-2, the V gene TRBV27, with D tentatively TRBD1 (5 bases). Germline loops: CDR1 MNHEY, CDR2 SMNVEV (reference sequence). CDR3 length: 14 residues. V gave up 0 bases and J gave up 3 bases, with 8 bases separating them. The CDR3 loop reads CASSLSQGDYGYTF. CDR3 sequence (DNA): TGTGCCAGCAGTTTATCGCAAGGGGACTATGGCTACACCTTC.